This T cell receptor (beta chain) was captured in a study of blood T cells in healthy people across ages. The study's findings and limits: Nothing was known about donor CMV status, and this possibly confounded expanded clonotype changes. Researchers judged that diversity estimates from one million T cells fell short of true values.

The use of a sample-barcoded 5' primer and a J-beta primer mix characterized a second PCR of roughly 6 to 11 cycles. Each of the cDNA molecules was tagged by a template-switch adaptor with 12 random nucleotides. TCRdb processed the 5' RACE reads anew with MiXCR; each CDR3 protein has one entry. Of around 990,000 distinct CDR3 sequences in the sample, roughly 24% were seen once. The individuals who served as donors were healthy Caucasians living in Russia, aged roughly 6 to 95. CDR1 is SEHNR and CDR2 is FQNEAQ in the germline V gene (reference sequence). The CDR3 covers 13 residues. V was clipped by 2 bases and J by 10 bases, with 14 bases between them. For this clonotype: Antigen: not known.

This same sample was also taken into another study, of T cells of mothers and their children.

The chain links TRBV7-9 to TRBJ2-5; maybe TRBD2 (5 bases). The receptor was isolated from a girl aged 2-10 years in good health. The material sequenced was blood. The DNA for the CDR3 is TGTGCCAGCAGCTTAAGGCTGGCGGAGGACCAGTACTTC. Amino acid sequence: CASSLRLAEDQYF.